Following are 30 T cell receptor beta chains from one sample sequenced in a study of T cell responses to AZD1222 COVID-19 vaccine. Data came from immunoSEQ multiplex PCR; TCRdb stores just in-frame clones and leaves some out. The table lists more than 70,000 clones, around 90% of them singletons. The source material was peripheral blood, sampled on day 0 of MenACWY control vaccination. The receptors shown here come from an adult in good health.

This chain uses TRBV28 with TRBJ1-1; TRBD1 aligns across 7 bases. The CDR3 is 17 amino acids. The junction had 11 bases not matched to a gene; V was cut back by 3 bases and J by 1 base. Looked up from germline, CDR1 is MDHEN and CDR2 is SYDVKM. CDR3 DNA sequence: TGTGCCAGCAGTTTGCAGGGGGGAATAGTACAGAACACTGAAGCTTTCTTT. Translated: CASSLQGGIVQNTEAFF.

This chain connects TRBV12-3 or TRBV12-4 to TRBJ1-2; 7 bases fit TRBD1. The ends lost 4 bases at V and 8 bases at J; junction bases unmatched: 4. This CDR3 is built from 12 residues. This chain's CDR3 is CASSWGQMGYTF. For the CDR3, the DNA is TGTGCCAGCAGTTGGGGACAGATGGGCTACACCTTC.

This chain uses TRBV3-1 (or the pseudogene TRBV3-2) with TRBJ1-6; D may be TRBD1 (5 bases). The CDR3 totals 17 residues. The V end lost 5 bases, the J end lost 7 bases, and 21 bases lay between the germline ends. Germline V gives CDR1 LGHDT, CDR2 YNNKEL (reference sequence). CDR3: CASSSGPGLLANSPLHF. CDR3 sequence (DNA): TGTGCCAGCAGCTCCGGCCCGGGACTCCTAGCAAATTCACCCCTCCACTTT.

The V call is TRBV19, the J call TRBJ2-1; D tentatively fits TRBD1 or TRBD2 (6 bases each). V was pared by 3 bases and J by 2 bases, with 32 bases between. This CDR3 is built from 22 residues. From germline, CDR1 is LNHDA and CDR2 SQIVND (reference sequence). The CDR3 sequence is CASSMSLGEERVGGETYNEQFF. The CDR3 DNA sequence: TGTGCCAGTAGTATGAGCCTGGGAGAGGAGAGGGTGGGGGGCGAAACCTACAATGAGCAGTTCTTC.

The chain has TRBV19 and TRBJ1-6, with 9 bases fitting TRBD1. Losses at the gene ends were 0 bases for V and 7 bases for J; bases not matched to a gene: 7. From germline, CDR1 is LNHDA and CDR2 SQIVND (reference sequence). The CDR3 contains 17 residues. The CDR3 DNA reads TGTGCCAGTAGTATAGATCGACAGGGGGGAGGCAATTCACCCCTCCACTTT. Translation gives CASSIDRQGGGNSPLHF.

This chain joins TRBV11-2 and TRBJ1-1, with D perhaps TRBD1 (6 bases). Looked up from germline, CDR1 is SGHAT and CDR2 is FQNNGV. The V gene lost 2 bases and the J gene lost 0 bases, with 7 bases spanning the gap. This CDR3 spans 14 amino acids. The CDR3 DNA reads TGTGCCAGCAGCTTAAGGGACATGAACACTGAAGCTTTCTTT. It specifies CASSLRDMNTEAFF.

The J gene is TRBJ2-1, the V gene TRBV19; perhaps TRBD1 as D (6 bases). Trimming cost V 2 bases and J 4 bases, with 9 bases left between them. The CDR3 sequence is 14 residues long. Germline CDR1 is LNHDA and CDR2 is SQIVND (reference sequence). This chain's CDR3 is CASSISDRYNEQFF. DNA of the CDR3: TGTGCCAGTAGTATATCTGACAGGTACAATGAGCAGTTCTTC.

This sequence joins TRBV30 and TRBJ2-7; possibly TRBD1 for D (6 bases). Germline loops: CDR1 GTSNPN, CDR2 SVGIG (reference sequence). Trimming removed 3 bases at V and 3 bases at J, with 9 bases between. This CDR3 has 12 amino acids. CDR3 residues: CAWRKGVYEQYF. The CDR3 DNA reads as TGTGCCTGGAGGAAGGGGGTCTACGAGCAGTACTTC.

The chain joins TRBV18 to TRBJ1-1; D is unclear. Germline V gives CDR1 KGHSH, CDR2 LQKENI. This CDR3 region has 13 residues. V was clipped by 8 bases and J by 0 bases, with 10 bases between them. CDR3 DNA sequence: TGTGCCAGCGCAAGCGATTTGAACACTGAAGCTTTCTTT. Amino acids: CASASDLNTEAFF.

This chain joins TRBV7-2 and TRBJ2-1; D is unresolved. Germline CDR1 and CDR2: SGHTA and FQGNSA. V was cut by 2 bases and J by 6 bases, with 2 bases left in between. The CDR3 loop spans 11 amino acids. The DNA for the CDR3 is TGTGCCAGCAGCTTACGCAATGAGCAGTTCTTC. As protein: CASSLRNEQFF.

This clone appeared once. The chain employs TRBV21-1 and TRBJ1-1. TRBV21-1 is a pseudogene segment. The CDR3 loop spans 15 amino acids. CDR3 in amino acids: CASSHLGGANTEAFF. The DNA for the CDR3 is TGTGCCAGCAGCCACCTAGGGGGGGCGAACACTGAAGCTTTCTTT.

This clone came up once. J is TRBJ2-7 and V is TRBV12-3 or TRBV12-4; the D is unclear. The V gene lost 8 bases and the J gene lost 1 base, with 6 bases spanning the gap. CDR3 length equals 11 residues. This CDR3 reads CASGVSYEQYF. The CDR3 bases are TGTGCCAGCGGGGTTTCCTACGAGCAGTACTTC.

A few counts support this clone. The chain is built from TRBV7-9 and TRBJ1-5; D call uncertain. Trimming cost V 1 base and J 4 bases, with 8 bases left between them. The CDR3 has 14 residues. CDR1 is SEHNR, CDR2 FQNEAQ, per germline (reference sequence). The CDR3 coding sequence is TGTGCCAGCAGCTTAGTCGGAGGGAATCAGCCCCAGCATTTT. It is translated as CASSLVGGNQPQHF.

This rearrangement joins TRBV6-2 or TRBV6-3 to TRBJ1-2; TRBD1 aligns across 7 bases. The germline V gene encodes CDR1 MNHEY and CDR2 SVGEGT. Trimming removed 5 bases from V and 3 bases from J; junction bases left unmatched: 18. The CDR3 contains 18 residues. CDR3 protein: CASSLTGTVDWVDYGYTF. Here the CDR3 DNA reads TGTGCCAGCAGTCTTACCGGGACAGTCGATTGGGTAGACTATGGCTACACCTTC.

J is TRBJ1-2 and V is TRBV5-6; 7 bases match TRBD1. The CDR3 extends over 14 amino acids. The trim removed 2 bases at V and 3 bases at J, leaving 4 bases unmatched. CDR1 and CDR2 (germline): SGHDT, YYEEEE. The CDR3 protein is CASSLGGSYYGYTF. The CDR3 bases are TGTGCCAGCAGCTTAGGGGGCAGCTACTATGGCTACACCTTC.

The chain employs TRBV7-9 and TRBJ1-6; no clear D. This CDR3 has 15 amino acids. The germline V gene encodes CDR1 SEHNR and CDR2 FQNEAQ (reference sequence). V lost 5 bases and J lost 3, with 11 bases in between. The CDR3 bases are TGTGCCAGCAGCAGTGGTCAGGACTATAATTCACCCCTCCACTTT. This gives the protein CASSSGQDYNSPLHF.

The V and J genes are TRBV10-3 and TRBJ1-1; D gene unclear. V was pared by 4 bases and J by 2 bases, with 8 bases between. Germline CDR1 ENHRY, CDR2 SYGVKD. The CDR3 is 13 amino acids. The CDR3 sequence is CAISVSANTEAFF. The CDR3, as DNA: TGTGCCATCAGTGTCAGTGCTAACACTGAAGCTTTCTTT.

The V call is TRBV7-6, the J call TRBJ1-4; a weak D match, TRBD1 (5 bases). This CDR3 comprises 17 residues. CDR1 and CDR2 (germline): SGHVS, FNYEAQ. V was clipped by 3 bases and J by 3 bases, with 17 bases between them. CDR3 in amino acids: CASSFGRMAGANEKLFF. CDR3 coding DNA: TGTGCCAGCAGCTTCGGAAGGATGGCGGGGGCTAATGAAAAACTGTTTTTT.

The rearrangement joins TRBV19 to TRBJ2-3, with 8 bases fitting TRBD1. Trimming at V came to 7 bases and at J to 4 bases, leaving 4 bases not matched to a gene. Germline CDR1 is LNHDA and CDR2 is SQIVND (reference sequence). The CDR3 is 13 amino acids. The CDR3 region has the DNA TGTGCCAGTACCAGGACAGGGTCAGATACGCAGTATTTT. It translates to CASTRTGSDTQYF.

This clone was picked up a small number of times. V gene TRBV18 combines with J gene TRBJ1-1; the D is unclear. CDR1 is KGHSH and CDR2 is LQKENI in the germline V gene. This CDR3 comprises 15 residues. Deletions cut 3 bases from V and 4 bases from J, with 15 bases between. CDR3 amino acids: CASSPAPGSGTEAFF. In DNA form, the CDR3 reads TGTGCCAGCTCACCCGCCCCGGGAAGTGGCACTGAAGCTTTCTTT.

The chain carries TRBV5-4 and TRBJ1-3; a possible D gene is TRBD1 (5 bases). This CDR3 region has 14 residues. Trimming took 2 bases from V and 4 from J, leaving 10 bases between them. CDR1 and CDR2 from the germline V gene are SGHNT and YYREEE (reference sequence). As DNA, the CDR3 is TGTGCCAGCAGCTTAGCAGGGCCCGGAAACACCATATATTTT. It codes for CASSLAGPGNTIYF.

The chain is built from TRBV4-3 and TRBJ1-2, with 7 bases aligning to TRBD1. The length of the CDR3 is 17 residues. Trimming cost V 4 bases and J 1 base; bases outside gene matches: 12. The germline CDR1 and CDR2 sequences are LGHNA and YSLEER. This CDR3 reads CASSLLPRDRLNYGYTF. The DNA of the CDR3 is TGCGCCAGCAGCCTTCTCCCCCGGGACAGACTTAACTATGGCTACACCTTC.

This chain uses TRBV3-1 (or the pseudogene TRBV3-2) with TRBJ1-2; D is unclear. This CDR3 contains 14 residues. CDR1 and CDR2 from the germline V gene are LGHDT and YNNKEL (reference sequence). V was cut by 5 bases and J by 5 bases, with 15 bases left in between. The CDR3 bases are TGTGCCAGCAGCTTCCACCCCCCACAGTATGGCTACACCTTC. It codes for CASSFHPPQYGYTF.

The chain recombines TRBV11-3 with TRBJ2-7; D is possibly TRBD1 (6 bases). The V end lost 4 bases, the J end lost 5 bases, and 24 bases lay between the germline ends. Germline V gene data show CDR1 as SGHNT and CDR2 as YENEEA. This CDR3 spans 17 amino acids. CDR3 in DNA: TGTGCCAGCAGCTCCCCCCTCAGGGGATCTGGGGAAAACGAGCAGTACTTC. Its translation is CASSSPLRGSGENEQYF. Full variable domain (rest looked up from reference TRBV11-3 and TRBJ2-7): EAGVVQSPRYKIIEKKQPVAFWCNPISGHNTLYWYLQNLGQGPELLIRYENEEAVDDSQLPKDRFSAERLKGVDSTLKIQPAELGDSAVYLCASSSPLRGSGENEQYFGPGTRLTVT.

V usage is TRBV29-1 and J usage is TRBJ1-2; the D is unclear. Between the trimmed V and J ends, which lost 5 bases and 3 bases, there was a span of 13 bases. This CDR3 comprises 13 residues. Germline-derived CDR1 and CDR2 are SQVTM and ANQGSEA. CDR3: CSVRLGMDYGYTF. The DNA of the CDR3 is TGCAGCGTTCGTCTAGGGATGGACTATGGCTACACCTTC.

This clone was recorded only once. The chain carries TRBV19 and TRBJ1-5; TRBD1 might be the D (5 bases). This CDR3 is built from 15 residues. Germline V gene sequence: CDR1 LNHDA, CDR2 SQIVND (reference sequence). Trimming removed 7 bases from V and 1 base from J, with 14 bases in between. The CDR3 region is CASKKGPGSNQPQHF. The CDR3 DNA reads as TGTGCCAGTAAAAAGGGGCCAGGGAGCAATCAGCCCCAGCATTTT.

The chain employs TRBV7-2 and TRBJ1-6; TRBD1 agrees at 8 bases. The trim removed 5 bases at V and 10 bases at J, leaving 10 bases unmatched. The CDR3 runs 15 residues. CDR1 SGHTA and CDR2 FQGNSA come from the germline V gene. CDR3 in amino acids: CASSGRDRPGSPLHF. The CDR3 DNA reads as TGTGCCAGCAGCGGTAGGGACAGGCCTGGGTCACCCCTCCACTTT.

This rearrangement joins TRBV7-2 to TRBJ1-6, with D hard to call. Germline V gene lookup returns CDR1 SGHTA and CDR2 FQGNSA. The CDR3 sequence is 12 residues long. V lost 3 bases and J 7 bases, leaving 4 bases between the germline ends. CDR3 amino acids: CASSFANSPLHF. CDR3 nucleotide sequence: TGTGCCAGCAGCTTCGCGAATTCACCCCTCCACTTT.

J is TRBJ2-3 and V is TRBV4-1, with 8 positions matching TRBD2. V was clipped by 5 bases and J by 4 bases; unmatched bases: 8. The CDR3 runs to 15 residues. Germline CDR1 MGHRA, CDR2 YSYEKL. The CDR3 DNA reads as TGCGCCAGCAGCAGTTTTAGCGGGGAATCAGATACGCAGTATTTT. It codes for CASSSFSGESDTQYF.

V is TRBV4-3 and J is TRBJ1-1; D unclear. The CDR3 spans 16 residues. Trimming removed 4 bases at V and 0 bases at J, with 15 bases between. CDR1 is LGHNA and CDR2 is YSLEER in the germline V gene. The CDR3 loop is CASSPSLHGMNTEAFF. The CDR3 DNA follows: TGCGCCAGCAGCCCCTCCCTGCACGGAATGAACACTGAAGCTTTCTTT.